Listed below are T cell receptor beta chains from one sample, sequenced in a study of spatial heterogeneity in lung cancer. MiXCR, applied by TCRdb to the 5' RACE reads, yields one record per CDR3 protein. The table shows tens of thousands of distinct CDR3 sequences, with over 9.5% occurring only once. The sample consisted of PBMCs, taken at surgery. The receptors here all came from a male donor with early-stage non-small cell lung cancer. The CDR3 runs from the conserved cysteine through the conserved F or W. A D gene is named only where the DNA matches it firmly. Clone size is not always given. Where it is, it says once, few, many or a class for expanded clones.

j_call d_call v_call clone_size cdr3_nt cdr3_aa
TRBJ2-2 - TRBV6-5 once TGTGCCAGCAAGAGACTCCGGAACACCGGGGAGCTGTTTTTT CASKRLRNTGELFF
TRBJ2-1 - TRBV24-1 - TGTGCCACCAGTGATGCACAGATCAATGAGCAGTTCTTC CATSDAQINEQFF
TRBJ2-7 - TRBV21-1 few TGTGCCAGCAGCAACCTGACAGGGAACTTC CASSNLTGNF
TRBJ1-4 - TRBV28 many TGTGCCAGCAGTTTATATTCGGACAATCCAAGTGAAAAACTGTTTTTT CASSLYSDNPSEKLFF
TRBJ1-2 TRBD1 TRBV7-2 few TGTGCCAGCAGCCCTCAGGGGGCGGTCTATGGCTACACCTTC CASSPQGAVYGYTF
TRBJ2-1 - TRBV7-3 few TGTGCCAGCAGCCCGAGTCTGGACACTCAACAGTTCTTC CASSPSLDTQQFF
TRBJ2-7 TRBD2 TRBV7-9 - TGTGCCAGCAGCTTAGTCGGGAGGGCCTACGAGCAGTACTTC CASSLVGRAYEQYF
TRBJ2-1 - TRBV20-1 few TGCAGTGGTAAAGGGCGGTCGGGCAGGGCGAGCTCCTACAATGAGCAGTTCTTC CSGKGRSGRASSYNEQFF
TRBJ2-5 - TRBV7-9 - TGTGCCAGCAGCGTTGTTGGCAGGCAAGAGACCCAGTACTTC CASSVVGRQETQYF
TRBJ2-7 - TRBV4-3 - TGCGCCAGCAGCCCACAAATAGGAACTATTTCGGCCTACGAGCAGTACTTC CASSPQIGTISAYEQYF
TRBJ2-3 - TRBV15 many TGTGCCACCAGCAGTCCAGCGGCAAGCACAGATACGCAGTATTTT CATSSPAASTDTQYF
TRBJ2-7 - TRBV10-3 - TGTGCCATCAGTGCTGGGTTGGGCCAGTCCTACGAGCAGTACTTC CAISAGLGQSYEQYF
TRBJ2-4 - TRBV6-1 few TGTGCCAGCATGGATCTAGCCAAAAACATTCAGTACTTC CASMDLAKNIQYF
TRBJ2-7 - TRBV4-3 - TGCGCCAGCAGCCAAGATCAAACAGACGCCTACGAGCAGTACTTC CASSQDQTDAYEQYF
TRBJ2-1 - TRBV27 many TGTGCCAGCAGTTTGGGGGCCTACAATGAGCAGTTCTTC CASSLGAYNEQFF
TRBJ2-7 - TRBV7-2 few TGTGCCAGCAGCTTGTTTGACTACGAGCAGTACTTC CASSLFDYEQYF
TRBJ2-2 TRBD1 TRBV20-1 - TGCAGTGCCGAACAGGGGTCCACGAACACCGGGGAGCTGTTTTTT CSAEQGSTNTGELFF
TRBJ2-2 - TRBV5-1 many TGCGCCAGCAGCTTGGACGGCAACACCGGGGAGCTGTTTTTT CASSLDGNTGELFF
TRBJ2-2 - TRBV11-1 few TGTGCCAGCAGCCCGGTGAGAGCCGGGGAGCTGTTTTTT CASSPVRAGELFF
TRBJ1-1 - TRBV9 - TGTGCCAGCAGCGTTGAGCCACACGGCCGGAACACTGAAGCTTTCTTT CASSVEPHGRNTEAFF
TRBJ1-1 - TRBV28 - TGTGCCAGCAGTAAAACGATAGGGGAGGGAAGGGCTGAAGCTTTCTTT CASSKTIGEGRAEAFF
TRBJ1-2 TRBD1 TRBV28 - TGTGCCAGCAGTTTATTCCGGACAGGGAAATCTGGCTACACCTTC CASSLFRTGKSGYTF
TRBJ2-2 - TRBV24-1 few TGTGCCACCGGCGACATCACCGGGGAGCTGTTTTTT CATGDITGELFF
TRBJ1-6 TRBD1 TRBV6-2/TRBV6-3 few TGTGCCAGCCTCGCGGACAGGGGGCCGCATTCACCCCTCCACTTT CASLADRGPHSPLHF
TRBJ2-2 - TRBV12-3/TRBV12-4 - TGTGCCAGCAGTTCGCCAGGGAACGGGGAGCTGTTTTTT CASSSPGNGELFF
TRBJ2-7 TRBD1 TRBV6-1 - TGTGCCATACACGGACAGGCCGAGTGGCAGTACTTC CAIHGQAEWQYF
TRBJ1-6 TRBD1 TRBV5-6 few TGTGCCAGCAGCCGAGGGGACAGGGATAATTCACCCCTCCACTTT CASSRGDRDNSPLHF
TRBJ2-3 TRBD2 TRBV7-8 - TGTGCCAGCAGCTCCCTAGCGGGAGAGGCAAGAGATACGCAGTATTTT CASSSLAGEARDTQYF
TRBJ2-7 TRBD2 TRBV20-1 - TGCAGTGCTGGGGGACTAGCGGGAGGCGAGCAGTACTTC CSAGGLAGGEQYF
TRBJ1-1 - TRBV14 many TGTGCCAGCAGCCAATCCCAGCAGGTGAACACTGAAGCTTTCTTT CASSQSQQVNTEAFF
TRBJ2-2 - TRBV7-7 - TGTGCTAGCAGCGAGACAGGGAACACCGGGGAGCTGTTTTTT CASSETGNTGELFF
TRBJ1-1 - TRBV30 many TGTGCCTGGAGTGTATCCTTCAATGCGGGGTCTGAAGCTTTCTTT CAWSVSFNAGSEAFF
TRBJ2-3 - TRBV12-3/TRBV12-4 - TGTGCCAGCAATGGACTTCGGGTAGATACGCAGTATTTT CASNGLRVDTQYF
TRBJ2-2 - TRBV28 few TGTGCCAGCAGTCCCGTTGGTTGGGGGACCGGGGAGCTGTTTTTT CASSPVGWGTGELFF
TRBJ2-6 - TRBV5-5 - TGTGCCAGCAGCGGGACGGTGAGCTCTGGGGCCAACGTCCTGACTTTC CASSGTVSSGANVLTF
TRBJ2-1 - TRBV24-1 - TGTGCCACCAGCTCGCAACGCCCCGGGACTCGAGCGCGAAATGAGCAGTTCTTC CATSSQRPGTRARNEQFF